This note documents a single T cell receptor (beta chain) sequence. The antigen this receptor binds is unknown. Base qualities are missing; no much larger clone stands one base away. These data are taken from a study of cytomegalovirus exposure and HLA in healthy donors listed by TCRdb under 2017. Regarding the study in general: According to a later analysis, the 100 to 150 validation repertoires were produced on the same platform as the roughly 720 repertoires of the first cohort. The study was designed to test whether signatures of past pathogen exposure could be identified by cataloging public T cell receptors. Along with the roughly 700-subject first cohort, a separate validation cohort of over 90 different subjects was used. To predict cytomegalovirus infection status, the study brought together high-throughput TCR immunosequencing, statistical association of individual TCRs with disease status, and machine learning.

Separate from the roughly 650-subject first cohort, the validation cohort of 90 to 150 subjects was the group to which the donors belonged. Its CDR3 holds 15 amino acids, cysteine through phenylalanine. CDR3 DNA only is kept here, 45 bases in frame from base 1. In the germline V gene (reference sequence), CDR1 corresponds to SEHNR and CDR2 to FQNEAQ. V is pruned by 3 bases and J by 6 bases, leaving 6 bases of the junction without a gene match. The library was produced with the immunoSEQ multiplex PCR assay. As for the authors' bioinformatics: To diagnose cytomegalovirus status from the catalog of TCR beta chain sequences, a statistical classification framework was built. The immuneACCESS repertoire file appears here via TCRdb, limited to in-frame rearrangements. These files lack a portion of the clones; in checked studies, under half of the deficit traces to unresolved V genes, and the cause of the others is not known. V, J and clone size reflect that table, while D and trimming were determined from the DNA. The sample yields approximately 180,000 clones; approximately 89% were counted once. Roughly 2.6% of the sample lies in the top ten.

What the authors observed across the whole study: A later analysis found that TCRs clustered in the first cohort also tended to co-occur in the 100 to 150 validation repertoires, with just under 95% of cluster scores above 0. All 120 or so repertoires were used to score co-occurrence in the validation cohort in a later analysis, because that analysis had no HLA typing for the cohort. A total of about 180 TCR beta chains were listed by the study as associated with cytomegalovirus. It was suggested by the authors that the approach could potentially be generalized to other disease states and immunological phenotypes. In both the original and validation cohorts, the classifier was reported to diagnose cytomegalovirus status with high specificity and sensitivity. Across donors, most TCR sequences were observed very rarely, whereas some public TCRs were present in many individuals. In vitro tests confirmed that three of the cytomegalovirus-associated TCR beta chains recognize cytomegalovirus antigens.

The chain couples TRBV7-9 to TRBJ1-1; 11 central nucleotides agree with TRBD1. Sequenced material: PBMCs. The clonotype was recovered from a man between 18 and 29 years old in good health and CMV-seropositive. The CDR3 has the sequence CASSFRDRGGPEAFF. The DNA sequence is TGTGCCAGCAGCTTCCGGGACAGGGGGGGACCTGAAGCTTTCTTT.